These 8 T cell receptor beta chains came from one sample sequenced in a study of T cell repertoires in cytomegalovirus infection. No antigen has been identified for these receptors. TCRdb re-called the reads with MiXCR, one entry per CDR3 protein. Among roughly 730,000 distinct CDR3 sequences listed, around 30% were seen once. This sample comprised cultured PBMCs, obtained from culture after CMV antigen stimulation. The receptors stem from a human donor in good health (CMV status not recorded). Some clones in this sample may be carry-over from other donors' samples.

The V gene is TRBV18, the J gene TRBJ1-1, with D unresolved. This CDR3 has 14 amino acids. V shed 3 bases and J shed 3 bases, with 11 bases lying between them. The germline gives CDR1 KGHSH, CDR2 LQKENI. The CDR3 nucleotides are TGTGCCAGCTCACCTATGACGGTCGACACTGAAGCTTTCTTT. This encodes CASSPMTVDTEAFF.

This chain joins TRBV27 and TRBJ2-7; D is uncertain. V was cut by 0 bases and J by 2 bases, with 5 bases left in between. The CDR3 loop spans 13 amino acids. Germline V CDR1 and CDR2: MNHEY, SMNVEV (reference sequence). This CDR3 reads CASSLSDPYEQYF. The CDR3 DNA reads TGTGCCAGCAGTTTATCTGACCCCTACGAGCAGTACTTC.

The J gene is TRBJ1-1, the V gene TRBV7-9, with D uncertain. Germline V gene sequence: CDR1 SEHNR, CDR2 FQNEAQ (reference sequence). There are 15 residues in the CDR3. V gave up 2 bases and J gave up 1 base, with 11 bases separating them. Written as DNA, the CDR3 is TGTGCCAGCAGCTTATTTGCAGGACCGAACACTGAAGCTTTCTTT. Protein product: CASSLFAGPNTEAFF.

This clonotype appeared a few times. The V and J genes are TRBV10-3 and TRBJ2-3, with TRBD2 matching 8 bases. CDR3 size: 15 residues. V shed 0 bases and J 2 bases; nucleotides not matched to a gene: 1. CDR1 is ENHRY and CDR2 is SYGVKD in the germline V gene. CDR3 protein: CAISESGLDTDTQYF. In DNA, the CDR3 is TGTGCCATCAGTGAGTCGGGACTAGACACAGATACGCAGTATTTT.

The rearrangement uses TRBV6-2 or TRBV6-3 and TRBJ1-1, with D hard to call. There are 16 residues in the CDR3. CDR1 is MNHEY, CDR2 SVGEGT, per germline. V lost 0 bases to trimming and J lost 0 bases, with 11 bases between them. The CDR3 DNA reads TGTGCCAGCAGTTACTCAGGAAATATCATGAACACTGAAGCTTTCTTT. This codes for CASSYSGNIMNTEAFF.

At least ten counts were recorded for this clonotype. V gene TRBV11-2 combines with J gene TRBJ1-1, with D tentatively TRBD1 (6 bases). V dropped 3 bases and J dropped 1 base, with 9 bases sitting between them. Germline loops: CDR1 SGHAT, CDR2 FQNNGV. CDR3 length: 14 residues. The CDR3, as DNA: TGTGCCAGCAGCTTTACAGGGTCGAACACTGAAGCTTTCTTT. This gives the protein CASSFTGSNTEAFF.

In its sample, this clonotype was seen many times. This chain uses TRBV6-5 with TRBJ2-7; D is unresolved. Germline loops: CDR1 MNHEY, CDR2 SVGAGI. Trimming stripped 1 base from V and 0 bases from J, with 7 bases between. The length of the CDR3 is 14 residues. The CDR3 loop is CASSYFGSSYEQYF. The CDR3 DNA sequence: TGTGCCAGCAGTTACTTTGGAAGCTCCTACGAGCAGTACTTC.

In this sample, this clonotype turned up a few times. This chain links TRBV27 with TRBJ1-6; a weak D match, TRBD1 (6 bases). The CDR3 spans 15 residues. Per germline, CDR1 MNHEY and CDR2 SMNVEV (reference sequence). V was clipped by 2 bases and J by 7 bases, with 12 bases between them. CDR3 region: CASSLPPGGNSPLHF. CDR3 bases: TGTGCCAGCAGTTTACCCCCGGGGGGCAATTCACCCCTCCACTTT.